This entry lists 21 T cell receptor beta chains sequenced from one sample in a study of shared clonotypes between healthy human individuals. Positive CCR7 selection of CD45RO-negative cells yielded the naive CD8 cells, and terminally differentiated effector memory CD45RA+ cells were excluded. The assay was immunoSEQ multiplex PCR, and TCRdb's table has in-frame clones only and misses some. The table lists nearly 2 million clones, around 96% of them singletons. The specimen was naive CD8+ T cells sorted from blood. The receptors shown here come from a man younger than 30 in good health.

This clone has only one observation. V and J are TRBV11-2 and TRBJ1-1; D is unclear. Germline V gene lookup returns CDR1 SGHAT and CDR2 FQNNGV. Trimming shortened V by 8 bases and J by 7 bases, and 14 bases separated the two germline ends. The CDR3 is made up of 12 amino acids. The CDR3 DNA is TGTGCCAGCGCCCTTCTCGGGAATGAAGCTTTCTTT. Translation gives CASALLGNEAFF.

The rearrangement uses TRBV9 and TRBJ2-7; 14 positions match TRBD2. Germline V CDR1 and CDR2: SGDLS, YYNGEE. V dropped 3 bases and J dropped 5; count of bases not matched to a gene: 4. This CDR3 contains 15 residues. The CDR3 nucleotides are TGTGCCAGCAGCGCAGGGGGACTAGCGGGAGACGAGCAGTACTTC. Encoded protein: CASSAGGLAGDEQYF.

The CDR3 coding sequence is TGTGCCAGCAGCTCTAGGACAGCCTACAATGAGCAGTTCTTC. This codes for CASSSRTAYNEQFF. This chain joins TRBV13 and TRBJ2-1; D perhaps matches TRBD1 (6 bases). This CDR3 comprises 14 residues. Trimming stripped 4 bases from V and 2 bases from J, with 9 bases between. Per the germline V gene, CDR1 is PRHDT and CDR2 is FYEKMQ (reference sequence).

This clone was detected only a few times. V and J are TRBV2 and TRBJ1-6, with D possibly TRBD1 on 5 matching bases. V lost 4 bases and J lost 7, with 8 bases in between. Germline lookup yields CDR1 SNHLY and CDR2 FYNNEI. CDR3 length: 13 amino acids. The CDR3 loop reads CASSGGENSPLHF. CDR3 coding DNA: TGTGCCAGCAGTGGGGGCGAGAATTCACCCCTCCACTTT.

As DNA, the CDR3 is TGCGCCAGCAGCTTGTTATCAGGGGACCCTTTTGAGCAGTACTTC. Translation gives CASSLLSGDPFEQYF. The chain joins TRBV5-1 to TRBJ2-7; D is perhaps TRBD1 (6 bases). The CDR3 is 15 amino acids. Germline V gene sequence: CDR1 SGHRS, CDR2 YFSETQ. V lost 1 base to trimming and J lost 7 bases, with 18 bases between them.

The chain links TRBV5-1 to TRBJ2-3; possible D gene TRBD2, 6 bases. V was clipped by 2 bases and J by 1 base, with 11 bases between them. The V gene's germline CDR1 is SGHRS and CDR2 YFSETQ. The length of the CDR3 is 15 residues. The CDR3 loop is CASSLWGGGTDTQYF. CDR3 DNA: TGCGCCAGCAGCTTATGGGGAGGAGGCACAGATACGCAGTATTTT. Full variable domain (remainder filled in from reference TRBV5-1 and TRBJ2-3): KAGVTQTPRYLIKTRGQQVTLSCSPISGHRSVSWYQQTPGQGLQFLFEYFSETQRNKGNFPGRFSGRQFSNSRSEMNVSTLELGDSALYLCASSLWGGGTDTQYFGPGTRLTVL.

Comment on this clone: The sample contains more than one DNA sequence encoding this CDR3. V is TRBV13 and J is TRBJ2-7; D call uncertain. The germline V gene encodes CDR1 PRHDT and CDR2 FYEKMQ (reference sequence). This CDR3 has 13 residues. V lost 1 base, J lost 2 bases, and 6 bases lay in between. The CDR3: CASSLEGTYEQYF. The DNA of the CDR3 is TGTGCCAGCAGCTTAGAGGGAACCTACGAGCAGTACTTC.

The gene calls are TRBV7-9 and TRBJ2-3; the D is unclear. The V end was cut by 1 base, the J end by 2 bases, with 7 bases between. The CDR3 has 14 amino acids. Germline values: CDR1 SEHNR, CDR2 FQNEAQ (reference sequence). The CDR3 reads CASSLEVLTDTQYF. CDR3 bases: TGTGCCAGCAGCTTAGAAGTACTCACAGATACGCAGTATTTT.

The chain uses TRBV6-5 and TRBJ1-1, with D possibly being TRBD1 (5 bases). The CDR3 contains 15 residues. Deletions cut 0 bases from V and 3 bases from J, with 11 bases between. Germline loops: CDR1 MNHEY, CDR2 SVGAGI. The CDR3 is CASSYSLAGYTEAFF. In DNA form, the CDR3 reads TGTGCCAGCAGTTACTCCCTCGCAGGGTACACTGAAGCTTTCTTT.

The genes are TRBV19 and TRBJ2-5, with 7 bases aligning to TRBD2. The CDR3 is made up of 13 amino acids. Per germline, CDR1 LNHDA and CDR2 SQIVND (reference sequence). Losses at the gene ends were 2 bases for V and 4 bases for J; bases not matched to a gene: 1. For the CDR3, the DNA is TGTGCCAGTAGTATATGGGGGGGAGAGACCCAGTACTTC. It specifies CASSIWGGETQYF.

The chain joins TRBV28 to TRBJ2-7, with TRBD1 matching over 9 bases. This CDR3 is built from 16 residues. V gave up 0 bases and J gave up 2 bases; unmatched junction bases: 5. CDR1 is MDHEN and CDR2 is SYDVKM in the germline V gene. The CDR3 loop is CASSLWGQGETYEQYF. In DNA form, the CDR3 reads TGTGCCAGCAGTTTATGGGGACAGGGCGAGACCTACGAGCAGTACTTC. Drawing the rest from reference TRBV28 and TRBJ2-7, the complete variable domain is DVKVTQSSRYLVKRTGEKVFLECVQDMDHENMFWYRQDPGLGLRLIYFSYDVKMKEKGDIPEGYSVSREKKERFSLILESASTNQTSMYLCASSLWGQGETYEQYFGPGTRLTVT.

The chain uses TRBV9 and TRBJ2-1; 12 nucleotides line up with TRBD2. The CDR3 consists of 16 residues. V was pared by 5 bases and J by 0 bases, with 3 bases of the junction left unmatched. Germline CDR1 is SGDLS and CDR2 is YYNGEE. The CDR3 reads CASRPTSGGSYNEQFF. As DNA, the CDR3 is TGTGCCAGCAGACCGACTAGCGGGGGCTCCTACAATGAGCAGTTCTTC.

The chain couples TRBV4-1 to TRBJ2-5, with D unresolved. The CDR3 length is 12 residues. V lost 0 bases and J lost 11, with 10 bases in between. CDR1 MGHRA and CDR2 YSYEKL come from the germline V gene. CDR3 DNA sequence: TGCGCCAGCAGCCAAGATGGAAAGGCTCAGTACTTC. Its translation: CASSQDGKAQYF.

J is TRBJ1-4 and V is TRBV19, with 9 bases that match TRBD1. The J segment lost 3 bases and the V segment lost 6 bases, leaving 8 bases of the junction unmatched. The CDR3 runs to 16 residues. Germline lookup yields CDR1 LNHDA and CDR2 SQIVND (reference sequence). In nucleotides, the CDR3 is TGTGCCAGTAGCGTCCGGACAGGGGTCTCTAATGAAAAACTGTTTTTT. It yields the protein CASSVRTGVSNEKLFF.

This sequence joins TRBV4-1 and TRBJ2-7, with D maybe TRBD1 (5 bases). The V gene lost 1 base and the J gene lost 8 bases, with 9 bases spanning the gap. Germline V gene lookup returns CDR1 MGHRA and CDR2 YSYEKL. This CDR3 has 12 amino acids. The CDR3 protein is CASSQGTNQQYF. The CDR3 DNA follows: TGCGCCAGCAGCCAAGGGACAAATCAGCAGTACTTC.

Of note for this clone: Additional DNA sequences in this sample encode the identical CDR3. The CDR3 protein is CAWTGQGAGNTIYF. For the CDR3, the DNA is TGTGCCTGGACGGGGCAGGGAGCTGGAAACACCATATATTTT. This chain links TRBV30 with TRBJ1-3, with D maybe TRBD1 (5 bases). Germline CDR1 GTSNPN, CDR2 SVGIG (reference sequence). V shed 4 bases and J shed 2 bases, with 12 bases lying between them. The CDR3 length is 14 residues.

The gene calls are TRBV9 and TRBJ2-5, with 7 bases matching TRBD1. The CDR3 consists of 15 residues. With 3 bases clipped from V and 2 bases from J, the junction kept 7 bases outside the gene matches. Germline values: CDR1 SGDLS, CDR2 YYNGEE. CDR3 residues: CASSEVGQPQETQYF. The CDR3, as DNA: TGTGCCAGCAGCGAGGTGGGACAGCCACAAGAGACCCAGTACTTC.

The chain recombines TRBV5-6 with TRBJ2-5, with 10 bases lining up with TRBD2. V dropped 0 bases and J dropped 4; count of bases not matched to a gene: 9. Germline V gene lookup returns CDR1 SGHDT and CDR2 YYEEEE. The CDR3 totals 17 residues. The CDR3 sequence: CASSLGGLAGAGETQYF. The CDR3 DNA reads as TGTGCCAGCAGCTTGGGTGGTCTAGCGGGAGCCGGAGAGACCCAGTACTTC.

CDR3 sequence reads: CVSVDGRGTDTQYF. The CDR3 DNA follows: TGTGTAAGTGTGGACGGACGGGGCACAGATACGCAGTATTTT. This sequence joins TRBV6-5 and TRBJ2-3; no clear D. Germline V gene sequence: CDR1 MNHEY, CDR2 SVGAGI. This CDR3 has 14 amino acids.

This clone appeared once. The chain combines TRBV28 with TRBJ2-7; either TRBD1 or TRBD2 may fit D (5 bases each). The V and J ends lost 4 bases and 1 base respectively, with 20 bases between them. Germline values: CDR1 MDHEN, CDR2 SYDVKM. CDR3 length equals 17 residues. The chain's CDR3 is CASSSFVRDGDSYEQYF. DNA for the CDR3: TGTGCCAGCAGTTCGTTTGTGAGGGACGGCGATTCCTACGAGCAGTACTTC.

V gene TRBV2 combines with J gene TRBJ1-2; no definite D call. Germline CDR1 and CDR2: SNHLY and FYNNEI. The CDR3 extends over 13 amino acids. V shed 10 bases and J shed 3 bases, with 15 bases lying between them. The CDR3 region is CANPAGIDYGYTF. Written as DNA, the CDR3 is TGTGCCAACCCGGCCGGGATCGACTATGGCTACACCTTC. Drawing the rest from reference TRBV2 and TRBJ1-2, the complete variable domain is EPEVTQTPSHQVTQMGQEVILRCVPISNHLYFYWYRQILGQKVEFLVSFYNNEISEKSEIFDDQFSVERPDGSNFTLKIRSTKLEDSAMYFCANPAGIDYGYTFGSGTRLTVV.